This T cell receptor beta chain was documented in a study of graft-versus-host responses after intestinal transplantation (dated by TCRdb to the early 2020s). Looking at the study overall: The transplants that recipients received were multivisceral, liver-intestinal, or isolated intestinal. Rather than going through the commercial service, samples from a few later patients were sequenced in-house on an Illumina MiSeq and processed with MiXCR. A peak of at least 4% donor T cells among recipient peripheral blood mononuclear cells was the definition used for donor T cell macrochimerism. After intestinal transplantation, graft-versus-host and host-versus-graft alloreactive T cell clones in the graft, circulation and bone marrow were tracked using bulk TCR-beta CDR3 sequencing. All recipients received anti-thymocyte globulin induction followed by maintenance tacrolimus and steroids for around 3 years. Alloreactive clones were identified by sequencing pre-transplant mixed lymphocyte reaction products and comparing these products with unstimulated pre-transplant donor and recipient T cells. The cohort enrolled about two dozen intestinal transplant recipients including one retransplant, and a few patients lacking pretransplant specimens were excluded. What the research found in general, with its limitations: The conclusions were limited by the relatively low number and heterogeneity of the intestinal transplant patients. GvH clones turned up in recipient bone marrow, with some appearing earlier in ileal mucosa or blood, a pattern consistent with an intestinal mucosal origin. Patients with donor T cell macrochimerism had high GvH to HvG T cell clonal ratios in their allografts. Early after transplant, peak levels of circulating GvH clones were associated with declines in HvG clones.

Libraries were constructed by the immunoSEQ multiplex PCR assay. For most patients, high-throughput TCR-beta CDR3 sequencing of genomic DNA was performed by Adaptive Biotechnologies. The source study handled its data this way. Adaptive's ImmunoSEQ software was the source of the TCR sequencing data for about 17 patients, while a few other patients were processed with MiXCR and VDJtools. CDR3 nucleotide sequences shared between donor and recipient were removed because the origin of such sequences could not be assigned. At least 2-fold expansion over unstimulated cells and a minimum CFSE-low frequency of 0.002% (template counts) or 0.001% (read counts) were required for clones to be classified as alloreactive. Clones were considered mappable if detected in sequenced pre-transplant spleen, lymph node, or MLR CFSE-low populations of the donor or recipient. Cumulative frequency of alloreactive clones was calculated as a percentage of all sequences weighted by copy number. The immuneACCESS repertoire file appears here via TCRdb, limited to in-frame rearrangements. These files lack a portion of the clones; in checked studies, under half of the deficit traces to unresolved V genes, and the cause of the others is not known. The V and J calls and the clone size are those of that table, but D and trimming were determined from the DNA. This sample is represented by thousands of clones; about 80% of them were singletons. About 8% of the sample is held by the ten biggest clonotypes.

To isolate intraepithelial and lamina propria lymphocytes from graft specimens, dithiothreitol, EDTA incubations and collagenase D digestion were used. Serial intestinal graft biopsy specimens collected up to 600 days after transplant underwent bulk TCR-beta sequencing. Trimming leaves V shorter by 2 bases and J shorter by 0 bases, with the junction holding 1 base beyond the gene matches. As encoded in the germline V gene, CDR1 is MNHNS while CDR2 is SASEGT. Spanning cysteine to phenylalanine, the CDR3 consists of 16 amino acids. The kept DNA is CDR3 alone, 48 bases in frame from the first base. As to this clone: Its antigen has not been determined. No much larger clone exists at a distance of one base, and base qualities are not known.

Sequencing used ileum tissue, obtained 300 to 320 days after intestinal transplant. The sequence was obtained from a human patient who received an intestinal transplant, so some T cells may come from the graft donor. The sequence joins TRBV6-1 to TRBJ2-5, and 12 junctional nucleotides match TRBD2. The CDR3: CASSELAGGHQETQYF. The DNA is TGTGCCAGCAGTGAACTAGCGGGAGGGCACCAAGAGACCCAGTACTTC.